The rows below give T cell receptor beta chains drawn from one sample of a study of blood T cell repertoires in COVID-19. Profiling relied on immunoSEQ multiplex PCR, and the TCRdb table lists in-frame clones only, not all of them. Among approximately 170,000 clones listed, 65% to 80% were seen once. Sequenced: PBMCs or T cells enriched from blood (not recorded which). The source of these receptors is a woman in her 70s in a cohort exposed to, infected with or recovered from COVID-19 (not recorded which). The CDR3 runs from the conserved cysteine through the conserved F or W. The D gene is left open where the match is weak. Clone size is not always given. Where it is, it says once, few, many or a class for expanded clones.

>TRBV7-7|TRBD2|TRBJ2-5|-
CASSQGLAGGQETQYF
TGTGCTAGCAGCCAAGGACTAGCGGGAGGGCAAGAGACCCAGTACTTC
>TRBV6-5|TRBD1|TRBJ2-7|-
CASRWDRTYEQYF
TGTGCCAGCAGATGGGACAGAACCTACGAGCAGTACTTC
>TRBV6-2/TRBV6-3|TRBD1|TRBJ1-1|-
CASSYTGVSEAFF
TGTGCCAGCAGTTACACAGGGGTTTCTGAAGCTTTCTTT
>TRBV4-1|TRBD1|TRBJ2-7|-
CASSLQPGQGGYEQYF
TGCGCCAGCAGCCTACAACCGGGACAGGGTGGCTACGAGCAGTACTTC
>TRBV5-1|TRBD2|TRBJ2-1|-
CASSLTSGTTYNEQFF
TGCGCCAGCAGCTTGACGAGCGGGACCACCTACAATGAGCAGTTCTTC
>TRBV18|TRBD2|TRBJ2-5|-
CASSSGIGALGGETQYF
TGTGCCAGCTCAAGCGGGATCGGGGCCCTCGGTGGAGAGACCCAGTACTTC
>TRBV6-5|-|TRBJ2-7|-
CASSYWGVLPTEQYF
TGTGCCAGCAGTTACTGGGGGGTTCTTCCTACCGAGCAGTACTTC
>TRBV6-5|-|TRBJ1-5|-
CASSYSYNQPQHF
TGTGCCAGCAGTTACTCGTACAATCAGCCCCAGCATTTT
>TRBV3-1/TRBV3-2|-|TRBJ1-5|few
CASSQDAGHGQPQHF
TGTGCCAGCAGCCAAGACGCCGGACACGGTCAGCCCCAGCATTTT
>TRBV9|-|TRBJ2-3|-
CASSPQGGVGDTQYF
TGTGCCAGCAGCCCACAGGGGGGGGTAGGAGATACGCAGTATTTT
>TRBV4-1|TRBD1|TRBJ2-1|-
CASSPPRTGQYNEQFF
TGCGCCAGCAGCCCCCCCCGGACAGGGCAGTACAATGAGCAGTTCTTC
>TRBV7-2|TRBD1|TRBJ1-4|-
CASSRQGAANEKLFF
TGTGCCAGCAGCCGCCAGGGGGCGGCTAATGAAAAACTGTTTTTT
>TRBV28|TRBD1|TRBJ2-7|-
CASSLRQGAYEQYF
TGTGCCAGCAGTTTACGGCAGGGGGCCTACGAGCAGTACTTC
>TRBV15|-|TRBJ1-5|-
CATSRGGTDNQPQHF
TGTGCCACCAGCAGAGGAGGGACTGACAATCAGCCCCAGCATTTT
>TRBV6-4|-|TRBJ1-2|-
CASSDGQGYGYTF
TGTGCCAGCAGTGACGGGCAGGGCTATGGCTACACCTTC
>TRBV5-1|-|TRBJ1-1|-
CASSLPRRNTEAFF
TGCGCCAGCAGCCTGCCCCGGAGGAACACTGAAGCTTTCTTT
>TRBV4-2|TRBD2|TRBJ2-3|-
CASSQDGLAGGVRTQYF
TGTGCCAGCAGCCAAGATGGGCTAGCGGGAGGAGTAAGGACGCAGTATTTT
>TRBV19|-|TRBJ2-6|-
CASSKRDNVFSGANVLTF
TGTGCCAGTAGTAAGAGGGACAACGTTTTCTCTGGGGCCAACGTCCTGACTTTC
>TRBV9|TRBD2|TRBJ2-1|-
CASSGGLAGVQGQFF
TGTGCCAGCAGTGGTGGACTAGCGGGGGTACAGGGGCAGTTCTTC
>TRBV7-9|TRBD1|TRBJ1-1|-
CASSFQRQGGTEAFF
TGTGCCAGCAGCTTCCAGCGACAGGGGGGCACTGAAGCTTTCTTT
>TRBV24-1|-|TRBJ2-3|-
CATSDLQVAGGVRTQYF
TGTGCCACCAGTGATTTGCAAGTGGCGGGTGGGGTTAGGACGCAGTATTTT
>TRBV11-3|-|TRBJ2-3|-
CASSPDRGMDTQYF
TGTGCCAGCAGCCCCGACCGGGGGATGGATACGCAGTATTTT
>TRBV11-3|-|TRBJ1-1|few
CASSPRTASGMNTEAFF
TGTGCCAGCAGCCCTAGGACAGCGTCGGGTATGAACACTGAAGCTTTCTTT
>TRBV28|-|TRBJ1-2|-
CASSLFRRAGYTF
TGTGCCAGCAGTTTATTCCGTAGAGCGGGCTACACCTTC
>TRBV7-3|-|TRBJ2-7|-
CASSLVGGGSHEQYF
TGTGCCAGCAGCTTAGTGGGGGGAGGCTCCCACGAGCAGTACTTC
>TRBV7-3|TRBD2|TRBJ2-1|-
CASSLRSSGTHDEQFF
TGTGCCAGCAGCTTAAGGTCTAGCGGGACACACGATGAGCAGTTCTTC
>TRBV28|TRBD1|TRBJ1-4|few
CASRRQGNEKLFF
TGTGCCAGCAGGCGACAGGGAAATGAAAAACTGTTTTTT
>TRBV21-1|-|TRBJ1-5|few
CASSKEGTGGEVSQPQHF
TGTGCCAGCAGCAAAGAGGGGACAGGGGGCGAAGTAAGCCAGCCCCAGCATTTT
>TRBV3-1/TRBV3-2|-|TRBJ1-1|-
CASSQEGGRNTEAFF
TGTGCCAGCAGCCAAGAGGGGGGGCGGAACACTGAAGCTTTCTTT
>TRBV15|TRBD1|TRBJ1-4|many
CATSRDPGQGNEKLFF
TGTGCCACCAGCAGAGACCCGGGACAGGGAAATGAAAAACTGTTTTTT
>TRBV3-1/TRBV3-2|-|TRBJ1-2|few
CASSQGSQTYGYTF
TGTGCCAGCAGCCAAGGGTCACAGACCTATGGCTACACCTTC
>TRBV6-5|-|TRBJ2-3|-
CAVSPGSTDTQYF
TGTGCCGTGTCACCGGGAAGCACAGATACGCAGTATTTT
>TRBV5-4|-|TRBJ1-1|-
CASSFVGVRVNTEAFF
TGTGCCAGCAGCTTCGTCGGGGTGAGGGTGAACACTGAAGCTTTCTTT
>TRBV2|TRBD1|TRBJ2-1|-
CASRTGTGRYNEQFF
TGTGCCAGCAGAACCGGGACAGGAAGATACAATGAGCAGTTCTTC
>TRBV27|-|TRBJ2-1|-
CASSLSRTARGQFF
TGTGCCAGCAGTTTATCAAGGACCGCGCGGGGGCAGTTCTTC
>TRBV28|TRBD1|TRBJ2-2|once
CASIGTGERAGELFF
TGTGCCAGCATCGGGACAGGGGAACGGGCCGGGGAGCTGTTTTTT
>TRBV12-3/TRBV12-4|-|TRBJ1-5|-
CASSFGLNQPQHF
TGTGCCAGCAGTTTTGGTCTAAATCAGCCCCAGCATTTT
>TRBV28|TRBD1|TRBJ1-4|-
CASSPHGTGGEKLFF
TGTGCCAGCAGTCCTCATGGTACAGGGGGGGAAAAACTGTTTTTT
>TRBV2|-|TRBJ2-7|-
CASSEGSFSYEQYF
TGTGCCAGCAGTGAGGGGAGTTTCTCCTACGAGCAGTACTTC
>TRBV5-4|-|TRBJ2-4|-
CASSSELATDIQYF
TGTGCCAGCAGCTCCGAGTTGGCGACAGATATTCAGTACTTC
>TRBV25-1|TRBD1|TRBJ1-5|-
CASSEGTAYQPQHF
TGTGCCAGCAGTGAAGGGACAGCTTATCAGCCCCAGCATTTT
>TRBV11-2|-|TRBJ1-1|-
CASSLVWGLNTEAFF
TGTGCCAGCAGCTTAGTCTGGGGCCTGAACACTGAAGCTTTCTTT
>TRBV28|-|TRBJ2-2|-
CASSLLTGGTGELFF
TGTGCCAGCAGTTTATTAACAGGTGGCACCGGGGAGCTGTTTTTT
>TRBV19|-|TRBJ2-2|-
CASSRTGELFF
TGTGCCAGTAGCCGCACCGGGGAGCTGTTTTTT
>TRBV10-2|TRBD2|TRBJ2-3|few
CASRRERNTQYF
TGCGCCAGCAGGCGGGAGAGGAATACGCAGTATTTT
>TRBV9|-|TRBJ2-1|-
CASSVGAGNEQFF
TGTGCCAGCAGCGTAGGCGCTGGCAATGAGCAGTTCTTC
>TRBV7-9|-|TRBJ2-7|-
CASSLAITRLGEQYF
TGTGCCAGCAGCTTAGCTATCACGAGGTTGGGTGAGCAGTACTTC
>TRBV5-1|-|TRBJ1-3|-
CASSYSDSTSGNTIYF
TGCGCCAGCAGCTATTCGGACAGTACTTCTGGAAACACCATATATTTT
>TRBV28|TRBD2|TRBJ2-7|-
CASSLGGGVRYEQYF
TGTGCCAGCAGTTTGGGGGGAGGGGTACGGTACGAGCAGTACTTC
>TRBV6-2/TRBV6-3|TRBD1|TRBJ2-3|medium-sized
CASSYRDRSRDTQYF
TGTGCCAGCAGTTACCGGGACAGATCGCGAGATACGCAGTATTTT
>TRBV7-9|-|TRBJ1-6|-
CASSRETRNSPLHF
TGTGCCAGCAGCCGCGAAACTCGAAATTCACCCCTCCACTTT
>TRBV23-1|-|TRBJ1-1|-
CASSPRQAPNTEAFF
TGCGCCAGCAGTCCCCGACAGGCCCCGAACACTGAAGCTTTCTTT
>TRBV5-4|-|TRBJ2-5|-
CASSSFDRTEETQYF
TGTGCCAGCAGCTCCTTCGATAGGACTGAAGAGACCCAGTACTTC
>TRBV6-2/TRBV6-3|-|TRBJ1-5|few
CASSYGHRAIPQHF
TGTGCCAGCAGTTACGGTCACAGGGCTATACCCCAGCATTTT
>TRBV11-1|-|TRBJ2-3|-
CASSLGREDTQYF
TGTGCCAGCAGCTTAGGTCGGGAGGATACGCAGTATTTT